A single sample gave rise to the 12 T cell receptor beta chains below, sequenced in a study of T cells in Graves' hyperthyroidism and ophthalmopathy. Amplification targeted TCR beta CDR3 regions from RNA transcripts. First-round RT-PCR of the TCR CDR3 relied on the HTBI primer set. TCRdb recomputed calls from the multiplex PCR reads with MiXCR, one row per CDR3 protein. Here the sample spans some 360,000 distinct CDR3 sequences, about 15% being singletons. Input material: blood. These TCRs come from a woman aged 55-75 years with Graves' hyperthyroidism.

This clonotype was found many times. The CDR3 loop reads CASSILAAGQETQYF. The CDR3 DNA reads TGTGCCAGTAGTATACTAGCGGCCGGACAAGAGACCCAGTACTTC. The chain combines TRBV19 with TRBJ2-5; 7 bases agree with TRBD2. V was clipped by 2 bases and J by 2 bases; unmatched bases: 5. This CDR3 is built from 15 residues. Germline lookup yields CDR1 LNHDA and CDR2 SQIVND (reference sequence).

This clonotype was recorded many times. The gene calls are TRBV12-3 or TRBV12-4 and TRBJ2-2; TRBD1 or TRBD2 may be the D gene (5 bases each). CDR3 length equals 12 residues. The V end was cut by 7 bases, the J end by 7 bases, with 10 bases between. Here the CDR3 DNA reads TGTGCCAGCACGGGGCTAAACGGGGAGCTGTTTTTT. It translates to CASTGLNGELFF.

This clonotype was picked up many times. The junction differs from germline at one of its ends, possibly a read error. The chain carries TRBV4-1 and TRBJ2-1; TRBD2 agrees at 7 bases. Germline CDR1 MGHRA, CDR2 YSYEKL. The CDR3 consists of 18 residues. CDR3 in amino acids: CASSQGELAVSSYNEQFF. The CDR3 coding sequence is TGCGCCAGCAGTCAAGGGGAGCTAGCGGTTAGCTCCTACAATGAGCAGTTCTTC.

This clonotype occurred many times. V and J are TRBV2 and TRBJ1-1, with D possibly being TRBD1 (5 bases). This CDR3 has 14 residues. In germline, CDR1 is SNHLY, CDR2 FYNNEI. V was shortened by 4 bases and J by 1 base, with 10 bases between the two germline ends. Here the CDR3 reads CASSAQGWNTEAFF. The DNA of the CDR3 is TGTGCCAGCAGTGCCCAGGGATGGAACACTGAAGCTTTCTTT. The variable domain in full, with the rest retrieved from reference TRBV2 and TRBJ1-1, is EPEVTQTPSHQVTQMGQEVILRCVPISNHLYFYWYRQILGQKVEFLVSFYNNEISEKSEIFDDQFSVERPDGSNFTLKIRSTKLEDSAMYFCASSAQGWNTEAFFGQGTRLTVV.

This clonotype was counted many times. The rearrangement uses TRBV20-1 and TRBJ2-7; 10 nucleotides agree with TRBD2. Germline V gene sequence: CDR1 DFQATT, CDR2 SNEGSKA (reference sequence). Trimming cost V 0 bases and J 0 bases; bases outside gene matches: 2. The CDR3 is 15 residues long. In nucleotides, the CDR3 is TGCAGTGCTAGAGATGCTAGCGGGGGCTCCTACGAGCAGTACTTC. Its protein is CSARDASGGSYEQYF.

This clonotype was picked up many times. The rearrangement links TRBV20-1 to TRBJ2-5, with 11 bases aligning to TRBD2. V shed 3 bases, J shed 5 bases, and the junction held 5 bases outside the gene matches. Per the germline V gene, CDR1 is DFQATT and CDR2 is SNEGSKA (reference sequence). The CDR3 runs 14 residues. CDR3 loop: CSASSGRASETQYF. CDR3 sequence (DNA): TGCAGTGCTAGTAGCGGGAGGGCCAGCGAGACCCAGTACTTC.

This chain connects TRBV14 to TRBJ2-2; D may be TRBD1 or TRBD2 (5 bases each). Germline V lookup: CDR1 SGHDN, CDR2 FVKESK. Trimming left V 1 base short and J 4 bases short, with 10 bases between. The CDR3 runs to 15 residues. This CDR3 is CASSQVAGSTGELFF. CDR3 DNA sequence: TGTGCCAGCAGCCAAGTTGCAGGGAGCACCGGGGAGCTGTTTTTT.

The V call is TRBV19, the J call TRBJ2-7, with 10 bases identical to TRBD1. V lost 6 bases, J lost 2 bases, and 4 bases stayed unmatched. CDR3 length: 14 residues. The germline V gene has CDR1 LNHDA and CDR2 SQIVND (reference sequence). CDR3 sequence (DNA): TGTGCCAGTAGCGACAGGGGGCGCACCTACGAGCAGTACTTC. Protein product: CASSDRGRTYEQYF.

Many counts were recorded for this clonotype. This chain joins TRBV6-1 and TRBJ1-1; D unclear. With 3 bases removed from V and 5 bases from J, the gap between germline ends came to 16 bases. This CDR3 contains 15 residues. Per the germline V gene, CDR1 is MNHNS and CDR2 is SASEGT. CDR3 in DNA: TGTGCCAGCAGTGACCGGACCGCCGGGCGTACTGAAGCTTTCTTT. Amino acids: CASSDRTAGRTEAFF.

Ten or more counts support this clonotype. The CDR3 sequence is CATGQGARLNEQFF. CDR3 coding DNA: TGTGCCACCGGGCAGGGGGCTAGGTTGAATGAGCAGTTCTTC. The chain couples TRBV24-1 to TRBJ2-1; 8 positions agree with TRBD1. V dropped 9 bases and J dropped 7; count of bases not matched to a gene: 10. CDR3 length: 14 amino acids. Germline V gene sequence: CDR1 KGHDR, CDR2 SFDVKD.

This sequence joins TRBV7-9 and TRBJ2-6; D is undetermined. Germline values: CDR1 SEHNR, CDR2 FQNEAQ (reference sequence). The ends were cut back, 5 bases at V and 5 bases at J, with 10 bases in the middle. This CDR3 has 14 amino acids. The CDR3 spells CASSHELWANVLTF. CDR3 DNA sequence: TGTGCCAGCAGCCACGAGCTTTGGGCCAACGTCCTGACTTTC.

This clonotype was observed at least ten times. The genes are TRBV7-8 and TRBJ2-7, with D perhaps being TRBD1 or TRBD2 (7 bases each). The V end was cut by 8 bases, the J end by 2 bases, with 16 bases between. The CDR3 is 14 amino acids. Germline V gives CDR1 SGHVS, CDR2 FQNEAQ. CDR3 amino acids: CASSSQGGTYEQYF. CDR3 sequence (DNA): TGTGCCAGCTCTTCGCAGGGGGGGACCTACGAGCAGTACTTC.